Shown below are 22 T cell receptor beta chains from a single sample sequenced in a study of T cells in Graves' hyperthyroidism and ophthalmopathy. Amplification of TCR beta CDR3 regions was performed using RNA transcripts as template. The TCR CDR3 was amplified in a first-round RT-PCR using the HTBI primer set. TCRdb fed the multiplex PCR reads into MiXCR, producing one record per CDR3 protein. The data show more than 300,000 distinct CDR3 sequences, 13% to 15% seen once. The sequenced sample was blood. These receptors all come from a woman aged 25 to 39 with Graves' ophthalmopathy.

The chain couples TRBV19 to TRBJ2-5; D might be TRBD1 (6 bases). This CDR3 is 14 amino acids long. Trimming stripped 4 bases from V and 4 bases from J, with 13 bases between. Germline values: CDR1 LNHDA, CDR2 SQIVND (reference sequence). CDR3 residues: CASSTLRTVETQYF. CDR3 DNA sequence: TGTGCCAGTAGTACCCTGAGGACAGTAGAGACCCAGTACTTC. The variable domain in full, completed from reference TRBV19 and TRBJ2-5, reads DGGITQSPKYLFRKEGQNVTLSCEQNLNHDAMYWYRQDPGQGLRLIYYSQIVNDFQKGDIAEGYSVSREKKESFPLTVTSAQKNPTAFYLCASSTLRTVETQYFGPGTRLLVL.

This clonotype occurred many times. The V gene is TRBV6-5, the J gene TRBJ2-3, with 9 bases that match TRBD2. Germline V gives CDR1 MNHEY, CDR2 SVGAGI. With 2 bases clipped from V and 6 bases from J, the junction kept 3 bases outside the gene matches. The CDR3 length is 14 residues. The CDR3 DNA reads as TGTGCCAGCAGTTACCGCGGGGGGGCGGATACGCAGTATTTT. Translation gives CASSYRGGADTQYF.

This clonotype occurred many times. The rearrangement links TRBV13 to TRBJ1-2, with TRBD1 identical over 9 bases. The junction had 7 bases not matched to a gene; V was cut back by 5 bases and J by 3 bases. The CDR3 covers 15 residues. Germline lookup yields CDR1 PRHDT and CDR2 FYEKMQ (reference sequence). CDR3 DNA: TGTGCCAGCAGCCAACTACAGGGGGCAGACTATGGCTACACCTTC. Translated: CASSQLQGADYGYTF.

This clonotype has at least ten counts. This chain connects TRBV12-3 or TRBV12-4 to TRBJ1-6, with D possibly TRBD1 on 5 matching bases. V lost 5 bases and J 10 bases, leaving 15 bases between the germline ends. The CDR3 is 14 residues long. The CDR3 coding sequence is TGTGCCAGCAGTCGGTCGCAGGGTCAATCACCCCTCCACTTT. Its translation: CASSRSQGQSPLHF.

This clonotype has only a few counts. The rearrangement joins TRBV6-5 to TRBJ2-5, with TRBD1 as a possible D gene (6 bases). Trimming left V 5 bases short and J 3 bases short, with 19 bases between. CDR1 is MNHEY, CDR2 SVGAGI, per germline. The CDR3 is 16 amino acids. CDR3 DNA sequence: TGTGCCAGCAGTAACGGCCAGGTGGGGGCGAAAGAGACCCAGTACTTC. It yields the protein CASSNGQVGAKETQYF.

The chain is built from TRBV15 and TRBJ2-1, with a weak D call TRBD2 (7 bases). V was trimmed by 9 bases and J by 4 bases, leaving 16 bases between them. The CDR3 runs to 14 residues. The germline CDR1 and CDR2 sequences are LNHNV and YYDKDF (reference sequence). The CDR3 region has the DNA TGTGCCACGAAAATGGGGGGGCAGTACAATGAGCAGTTCTTC. Translating gives CATKMGGQYNEQFF.

In its sample, this clonotype was seen a few times. The gene calls are TRBV5-4 and TRBJ2-3; TRBD2 matches at 8 bases. V lost 2 bases to trimming and J lost 7 bases; unmatched junction nucleotides: 6. The germline V gene has CDR1 SGHNT and CDR2 YYREEE (reference sequence). The CDR3 totals 14 residues. CDR3 nucleotide sequence: TGTGCCAGCAGCTTCCGCGGGGGGAGAAATACGCAGTATTTT. Translating gives CASSFRGGRNTQYF.

This clonotype was observed many times. V and J are TRBV28 and TRBJ2-1, with D unclear. Germline values: CDR1 MDHEN, CDR2 SYDVKM. V lost 8 bases, J lost 4 bases, and 21 bases lay in between. The CDR3 is 16 residues long. Here the CDR3 DNA reads TGTGCCAGCTCAACGATCGAGCGAGCTCCTTACAATGAGCAGTTCTTC. Its translation is CASSTIERAPYNEQFF.

This clonotype was seen a handful of times. V usage is TRBV29-1 and J usage is TRBJ1-2; D is undetermined. Germline values: CDR1 SQVTM, CDR2 ANQGSEA. The germline V and J ends were trimmed by 4 bases and 8 bases, with 17 bases remaining between them. The CDR3 has 13 amino acids. The CDR3: CSVVLGGPRGYTF. In nucleotides, the CDR3 is TGCAGCGTTGTCTTGGGAGGCCCGCGGGGCTACACCTTC.

Ten or more counts support this clonotype. At one end, the junction sequence differs from germline, possibly due to a read error. This chain links TRBV27 with TRBJ1-1; D ambiguous. The CDR3 has 13 residues. From germline, CDR1 is MNHEY and CDR2 SMNVEV (reference sequence). The chain's CDR3 is CASSLYMNTEAFF. In nucleotides, the CDR3 is TGTGCCAGCAGCTTATATATGAACACTGAAGCTTTCTTT.

This clonotype showed up many times. J is TRBJ1-1 and V is TRBV2; D is undetermined. Trimming cost V 6 bases and J 1 base, with 9 bases left between them. This CDR3 has 13 amino acids. Germline CDR1 SNHLY, CDR2 FYNNEI. In DNA form, the CDR3 reads TGTGCCAGCAGGGTTCAGACGAACACTGAAGCTTTCTTT. Translating gives CASRVQTNTEAFF.

The rearrangement joins TRBV2 to TRBJ2-3, with 9 bases identical to TRBD2. V shed 3 bases and J 2 bases; nucleotides not matched to a gene: 3. The CDR3 length is 15 residues. Germline V gene data show CDR1 as SNHLY and CDR2 as FYNNEI. CDR3 nucleotides: TGTGCCAGCAGTGAGACTAGCGGCAACACAGATACGCAGTATTTT. Translating it yields CASSETSGNTDTQYF.

The V call is TRBV11-2, the J call TRBJ2-5, with D perhaps matching TRBD1 (6 bases). Germline loops: CDR1 SGHAT, CDR2 FQNNGV. V lost 4 bases and J 5 bases, leaving 17 bases between the germline ends. The CDR3 runs to 15 residues. CDR3 amino acids: CASSYSLGAGETQYF. The CDR3 bases are TGTGCCAGCAGCTATAGTTTGGGGGCGGGCGAGACCCAGTACTTC.

This clonotype appeared many times. The chain links TRBV11-2 to TRBJ1-6; D gene uncertain. V gave up 2 bases and J gave up 7 bases, with 9 bases separating them. Germline CDR1 is SGHAT and CDR2 is FQNNGV. The CDR3 sequence is 14 residues long. The CDR3 sequence: CASSLFLENSPLHF. In DNA, the CDR3 is TGTGCCAGCAGCTTATTTCTTGAGAATTCACCCCTCCACTTT.

This clonotype was observed a handful of times. This may be a read error: a much more frequent sequence differs by one nucleotide. The gene calls are TRBV12-3 or TRBV12-4 and TRBJ1-5, with a tentative D call TRBD1 (5 bases). This CDR3 has 14 amino acids. CDR3 amino acids: CAGRRGGSNQPQHF. CDR3 sequence (DNA): TGTGCCGGCAGAAGGGGTGGGAGCAATCAGCCCCAGCATTTT.

A remark on this clonotype: Germline is not matched at one junction end, which may reflect a read error. This rearrangement joins TRBV30 to TRBJ2-7; 9 nucleotides align to TRBD2. Germline CDR1 reads GTSNPN; CDR2 reads SVGIG (reference sequence). This CDR3 contains 16 residues. Written as DNA, the CDR3 is TGTGCCTGGAGTGTACTAGCGGGTTGGTGTGCCTACGATCAGTACTTC. Translating it yields CAWSVLAGWCAYDQYF.

This clonotype was seen a handful of times. The chain combines TRBV20-1 with TRBJ2-5; 9 bases line up with TRBD2. Per germline, CDR1 DFQATT and CDR2 SNEGSKA (reference sequence). The ends lost 4 bases at V and 4 bases at J; junction bases unmatched: 10. The CDR3 extends over 15 amino acids. The CDR3 DNA reads as TGCAGTGCTAAAACAAGCGGGGGGATCTTAGAGACCCAGTACTTC. It yields the protein CSAKTSGGILETQYF.

In its sample, this clonotype was seen many times. The rearrangement links TRBV20-1 to TRBJ2-5; D is uncertain. The germline gives CDR1 DFQATT, CDR2 SNEGSKA (reference sequence). The CDR3 extends over 12 amino acids. Trimming removed 7 bases from V and 2 bases from J, with 11 bases in between. CDR3 in amino acids: CSGAVVQETQYF. The DNA for the CDR3 is TGCAGTGGGGCAGTAGTTCAAGAGACCCAGTACTTC.

This clonotype was counted at least ten times. The V call is TRBV6-5, the J call TRBJ1-1; D gene uncertain. Per germline, CDR1 MNHEY and CDR2 SVGAGI. Trimming cost V 0 bases and J 6 bases, with 11 bases left between them. The CDR3 covers 14 residues. The CDR3 DNA follows: TGTGCCAGCAGTTACTCGAGCGGGTTTGCTGAAGCTTTCTTT. Translation: CASSYSSGFAEAFF.

Details on this clonotype: A junction boundary mismatches the germline segment, possibly from a read error. V usage is TRBV19 and J usage is TRBJ1-5; D gene ambiguous. The germline gives CDR1 LNHDA, CDR2 SQIVND (reference sequence). The CDR3 sequence is 14 residues long. CDR3 bases: TGTGCCAGTACGGACGGATTCCTGAATCAGCCCCGGCATTTT. As protein: CASTDGFLNQPRHF.

The genes are TRBV5-1 and TRBJ2-3; the D is unclear. Trimming shortened V by 1 base and J by 1 base, and 10 bases separated the two germline ends. Germline lookup yields CDR1 SGHRS and CDR2 YFSETQ. CDR3 size: 15 residues. CDR3 in DNA: TGCGCCAGCAGCTTGAGGCCCACAGGCACAGATACGCAGTATTTT. Its protein is CASSLRPTGTDTQYF.

This clonotype was picked up many times. The rearrangement uses TRBV20-1 and TRBJ2-1; TRBD2 agrees at 16 bases. This CDR3 region has 17 residues. CDR1 and CDR2 (germline): DFQATT, SNEGSKA (reference sequence). Trimming took 2 bases from V and 9 from J; bases not matched to a gene: 10. The CDR3 DNA reads as TGCAGTGCTAGATCGGGACTAGCGGGGGGGCTGGTCGGTGAGCAGTTCTTC. As protein: CSARSGLAGGLVGEQFF.